This entry lists 27 T cell receptor beta chains sequenced from one sample in a study of T cell changes during pregnancy in multiple sclerosis. Profiled with immunoSEQ multiplex PCR; TCRdb holds only in-frame clones, not every one. This sample yields tens of thousands of clones, of which roughly 91% are seen a single time; 0.27% belongs to the top ten. The source material was CD4+ T cells from peripheral blood mononuclear cells, sampled in the second trimester of pregnancy. These receptors were taken from a female donor with multiple sclerosis, enrolled in a pregnancy study.

J is TRBJ1-1 and V is TRBV18, with D unclear. The CDR3 spans 13 residues. Germline lookup yields CDR1 KGHSH and CDR2 LQKENI. The V and J ends lost 6 bases and 5 bases respectively, with 13 bases between them. In nucleotides, the CDR3 is TGTGCCAGCTCCCACGGACTAGAGACTGAAGCTTTCTTT. Amino acid sequence: CASSHGLETEAFF. Full variable domain (remainder filled in from reference TRBV18 and TRBJ1-1): NAGVMQNPRHLVRRRGQEARLRCSPMKGHSHVYWYRQLPEEGLKFMVYLQKENIIDESGMPKERFSAEFPKEGPSILRIQQVVRGDSAAYFCASSHGLETEAFFGQGTRLTVV.

The J gene is TRBJ2-5, the V gene TRBV11-2, with a tentative D call TRBD1 (6 bases). Germline CDR1 SGHAT, CDR2 FQNNGV. The ends were cut back, 3 bases at V and 3 bases at J, with 8 bases in the middle. The CDR3 covers 13 residues. CDR3 nucleotide sequence: TGTGCCAGCAGCTTGAACAGGGAAGAGACCCAGTACTTC. Translated, it gives CASSLNREETQYF.

The chain combines TRBV7-9 with TRBJ1-5; D is undetermined. V gave up 5 bases and J gave up 6 bases, with 17 bases separating them. Germline assignment: CDR1 SEHNR and CDR2 FQNEAQ (reference sequence). The CDR3 contains 15 residues. The DNA of the CDR3 is TGTGCCAGCAGCCTGGGGAGGATCGGAATTCAGCCCCAGCATTTT. Its protein is CASSLGRIGIQPQHF.

The chain links TRBV20-1 to TRBJ2-1; 9 bases are shared with TRBD2. CDR3 length equals 11 residues. Germline assignment: CDR1 DFQATT and CDR2 SNEGSKA (reference sequence). DNA for the CDR3: TGCGGGCCTAGCGGGGACAATGAGCAGTTCTTC. It yields the protein CGPSGDNEQFF.

The chain is built from TRBV19 and TRBJ1-2, with D maybe TRBD1 (5 bases). Germline-derived CDR1 and CDR2 are LNHDA and SQIVND (reference sequence). V was cut by 7 bases and J by 8 bases, with 17 bases left in between. The CDR3 is 13 residues long. CDR3 amino acids: CASTPDTVGGYTF. CDR3 DNA sequence: TGTGCCAGTACCCCGGACACCGTAGGAGGCTACACCTTC.

This chain connects TRBV19 to TRBJ2-2, with D possibly being TRBD2 (5 bases). V lost 9 bases to trimming and J lost 6 bases, with 11 bases between them. CDR1 and CDR2 (germline): LNHDA, SQIVND (reference sequence). This CDR3 contains 12 residues. The CDR3 here is CASTAGAGELFF. CDR3 bases: TGTGCCAGCACAGCCGGGGCCGGGGAGCTGTTTTTT. Supplemented by reference TRBV19 and TRBJ2-2, the full variable domain reads DGGITQSPKYLFRKEGQNVTLSCEQNLNHDAMYWYRQDPGQGLRLIYYSQIVNDFQKGDIAEGYSVSREKKESFPLTVTSAQKNPTAFYLCASTAGAGELFFGEGSRLTVL.

The chain couples TRBV6-1 to TRBJ1-5, with D unresolved. The CDR3 length is 14 residues. Germline CDR1 MNHNS, CDR2 SASEGT. Trimming cost V 0 bases and J 4 bases, with 7 bases left between them. The CDR3 nucleotides read TGTGCCAGCAGTGAAGCGCCGAGAAATCAGCCCCAGCATTTT. Translating gives CASSEAPRNQPQHF.

This chain joins TRBV9 and TRBJ2-2; 11 nucleotides line up with TRBD2. The germline gives CDR1 SGDLS, CDR2 YYNGEE. V trimming: 3 bases; J trimming: 7 bases; junction bases outside the gene matches: 5. This CDR3 comprises 15 residues. CDR3 protein: CASSEGTSGGGELFF. CDR3 in DNA: TGTGCCAGCAGCGAGGGGACTAGCGGAGGCGGGGAGCTGTTTTTT.

This chain links TRBV6-5 with TRBJ1-5; TRBD1 matches at 7 bases. The CDR3 is made up of 14 amino acids. Per germline, CDR1 MNHEY and CDR2 SVGAGI. V lost 5 bases to trimming and J lost 4 bases; unmatched junction nucleotides: 5. This CDR3 is CASSVAGGNQPQHF. The CDR3 bases are TGTGCCAGCAGTGTGGCAGGGGGTAATCAGCCCCAGCATTTT.

The chain has TRBV15 and TRBJ2-7; D unclear. Germline lookup yields CDR1 LNHNV and CDR2 YYDKDF (reference sequence). V dropped 0 bases and J dropped 6 bases, with 15 bases sitting between them. The CDR3 totals 15 residues. The CDR3 sequence is CATSREGLLNPEQYF. In DNA, the CDR3 is TGTGCCACCAGCAGAGAGGGCCTGTTAAATCCCGAGCAGTACTTC.

The genes are TRBV2 and TRBJ1-1; D unresolved. Trimming stripped 6 bases from V and 4 bases from J, with 12 bases between. The CDR3 runs to 13 residues. The germline V gene encodes CDR1 SNHLY and CDR2 FYNNEI. The CDR3 bases are TGTGCCAGCAGCGAGACACTGAGCACTGAAGCTTTCTTT. Its protein product is CASSETLSTEAFF.

This clone appeared a single time. The CDR3 DNA reads TGTGCCACCAGCAGAGGCGCGGGGGATACGCAGTATTTT. This translates into CATSRGAGDTQYF. V usage is TRBV15 and J usage is TRBJ2-3, with D possibly being TRBD2 (6 bases). The CDR3 sequence is 13 residues long. CDR1 is LNHNV, CDR2 YYDKDF, per germline (reference sequence). Trimming took off 1 base at V and 6 bases at J, with 8 bases between the two ends. Looking up the rest from reference TRBV15 and TRBJ2-3 gives the full variable domain: DAMVIQNPRYQVTQFGKPVTLSCSQTLNHNVMYWYQQKSSQAPKLLFHYYDKDFNNEADTPDNFQSRRPNTSFCFLDIRSPGLGDTAMYLCATSRGAGDTQYFGPGTRLTVL.

This sequence joins TRBV6-4 and TRBJ2-1; 13 bases match TRBD2. V lost 4 bases to trimming and J lost 12 bases; unmatched junction nucleotides: 6. CDR3 length: 14 residues. Germline-derived CDR1 and CDR2 are MRHNA and SNTAGT. The CDR3 protein is CASSVGGTSGAQFF. Written as DNA, the CDR3 is TGTGCCAGCAGTGTAGGAGGGACTAGCGGGGCGCAGTTCTTC.

The genes are TRBV2 and TRBJ1-6, with D possibly being TRBD1 (6 bases). The CDR3 covers 16 residues. The germline V and J ends were trimmed by 9 bases and 0 bases, with 15 bases remaining between them. Germline V gene lookup returns CDR1 SNHLY and CDR2 FYNNEI. The CDR3 bases are TGTGCCAGTGAGATGAGGGGGAGCTCCTATAATTCACCCCTCCACTTT. Amino acid sequence: CASEMRGSSYNSPLHF.

This rearrangement joins TRBV27 to TRBJ1-5; the match to TRBD1 covers 11 bases. Germline values: CDR1 MNHEY, CDR2 SMNVEV (reference sequence). This CDR3 region has 15 residues. V dropped 6 bases and J dropped 6; count of bases not matched to a gene: 7. DNA of the CDR3: TGTGCCAGCAGCCGCGGACAGGGGGCTGGTCAGCCCCAGCATTTT. Translated: CASSRGQGAGQPQHF.

The chain joins TRBV6-1 to TRBJ1-3; D unresolved. The ends were cut back, 2 bases at V and 0 bases at J, with 5 bases in the middle. Germline CDR1 reads MNHNS; CDR2 reads SASEGT. CDR3 length: 14 residues. CDR3 DNA sequence: TGTGCCAGCAGTGAATACATCTCTGGAAACACCATATATTTT. Translation gives CASSEYISGNTIYF.

The chain carries TRBV25-1 and TRBJ1-2, with D tentatively TRBD1 (6 bases). The CDR3 is 14 amino acids. V dropped 8 bases and J dropped 4 bases, with 17 bases sitting between them. Germline CDR1 reads MGHDK; CDR2 reads SYGVNS. For the CDR3, the DNA is TGTGCCAGCGCGGGGGGGGGCGTTGGCTATGGCTACACCTTC. Its translation: CASAGGGVGYGYTF.

The chain joins TRBV5-1 to TRBJ1-1; D gene ambiguous. Germline assignment: CDR1 SGHRS and CDR2 YFSETQ. V lost 0 bases to trimming and J lost 5 bases, with 8 bases between them. The CDR3 loop spans 13 amino acids. CDR3 amino acids: CASSLVGRTEAFF. Written as DNA, the CDR3 is TGCGCCAGCAGCTTGGTGGGGAGAACTGAAGCTTTCTTT.

This sequence joins TRBV30 and TRBJ1-6; D uncertain. V lost 0 bases and J 8 bases, leaving 17 bases between the germline ends. Germline lookup yields CDR1 GTSNPN and CDR2 SVGIG (reference sequence). The CDR3 contains 16 residues. CDR3 residues: CAWSVPRVWRDSPLHF. The CDR3 DNA is TGTGCCTGGAGTGTCCCACGGGTTTGGCGCGATTCACCCCTCCACTTT. Looking up the rest from reference TRBV30 and TRBJ1-6 gives the full variable domain: SQTIHQWPATLVQPVGSPLSLECTVEGTSNPNLYWYRQAAGRGLQLLFYSVGIGQISSEVPQNLSASRPQDRQFILSSKKLLLSDSGFYLCAWSVPRVWRDSPLHFGNGTRLTVT.

The chain recombines TRBV5-1 with TRBJ2-1; D gene ambiguous. The CDR3 loop spans 12 amino acids. The germline V gene has CDR1 SGHRS and CDR2 YFSETQ. V gave up 0 bases and J gave up 6 bases, with 4 bases separating them. This CDR3 is CASSLARNEQFF. For the CDR3, the DNA is TGCGCCAGCAGCTTGGCCCGCAATGAGCAGTTCTTC. Using reference TRBV5-1 and TRBJ2-1 for the parts outside the CDR3, the full variable domain is KAGVTQTPRYLIKTRGQQVTLSCSPISGHRSVSWYQQTPGQGLQFLFEYFSETQRNKGNFPGRFSGRQFSNSRSEMNVSTLELGDSALYLCASSLARNEQFFGPGTRLTVL.

This clone was recorded only once. The chain employs TRBV7-9 and TRBJ2-3; possibly TRBD2 for D (6 bases). This CDR3 has 15 residues. Germline CDR1 and CDR2: SEHNR and FQNEAQ (reference sequence). Trimming stripped 3 bases from V and 1 base from J, with 11 bases between. The CDR3 coding sequence is TGTGCCAGCAGCTTCGTGGAGCGGGGCACAGATACGCAGTATTTT. Translating gives CASSFVERGTDTQYF.

This clone was recorded only once. V usage is TRBV6-9 and J usage is TRBJ1-3, with D perhaps matching TRBD1 (5 bases). The CDR3 covers 16 residues. The germline V and J ends were trimmed by 0 bases and 0 bases, with 9 bases remaining between them. Per the germline V gene, CDR1 is MNHGY and CDR2 is SVAAGI. CDR3 coding DNA: TGTGCCAGCAGTTATTCACGCAGGGTCTCTGGAAACACCATATATTTT. It is translated as CASSYSRRVSGNTIYF.

The chain carries TRBV5-6 and TRBJ1-2; the match to TRBD1 covers 7 bases. The J segment lost 5 bases and the V segment lost 5 bases, leaving 12 bases of the junction unmatched. The CDR3 extends over 15 amino acids. Germline V gene sequence: CDR1 SGHDT, CDR2 YYEEEE. The CDR3 bases are TGTGCCAGCAGATATGGACAGGCCGACTTATATGGCTACACCTTC. Translation gives CASRYGQADLYGYTF.

The chain combines TRBV5-4 with TRBJ1-6, with no clear D. This CDR3 region has 13 residues. V was cut by 0 bases and J by 5 bases, with 3 bases left in between. Germline V gene sequence: CDR1 SGHNT, CDR2 YYREEE (reference sequence). This CDR3 reads CASSLADNSPLHF. The CDR3 DNA follows: TGTGCCAGCAGCTTGGCGGATAATTCACCCCTCCACTTT. The full variable domain, rest sourced from reference TRBV5-4 and TRBJ1-6, is ETGVTQSPTHLIKTRGQQVTLRCSSQSGHNTVSWYQQALGQGPQFIFQYYREEENGRGNFPPRFSGLQFPNYSSELNVNALELDDSALYLCASSLADNSPLHFGNGTRLTVT.

The chain has TRBV2 and TRBJ1-1, with 9 bases aligning to TRBD1. The CDR3 consists of 15 residues. The V gene's germline CDR1 is SNHLY and CDR2 FYNNEI. Unmatched junction bases numbered 8, after V lost 6 bases and J lost 3 bases. The CDR3 sequence: CASRDPGQGYTEAFF. DNA of the CDR3: TGTGCCAGCAGGGATCCGGGACAGGGCTACACTGAAGCTTTCTTT.

The chain carries TRBV9 and TRBJ1-2; 9 positions agree with TRBD1. The CDR3 contains 17 residues. J lost 5 bases, V lost 3 bases, and 14 bases had no gene match. From germline, CDR1 is SGDLS and CDR2 YYNGEE. The CDR3 DNA sequence: TGTGCCAGCAGCGCAAACCGGGACAGGGACGAAAATTATGGCTACACCTTC. It encodes CASSANRDRDENYGYTF. Full variable domain (missing parts from reference TRBV9 and TRBJ1-2): DSGVTQTPKHLITATGQRVTLRCSPRSGDLSVYWYQQSLDQGLQFLIQYYNGEERAKGNILERFSAQQFPDLHSELNLSSLELGDSALYFCASSANRDRDENYGYTFGSGTRLTVV.

In this sample, this clone turned up once. The chain joins TRBV27 to TRBJ1-6, with TRBD1 matching over 7 bases. The germline CDR1 and CDR2 sequences are MNHEY and SMNVEV (reference sequence). V lost 6 bases, J lost 10 bases, and 6 bases stayed unmatched. The CDR3 spans 13 residues. CDR3 DNA: TGTGCCAGCAGAGGGGGCGTCGGCTCACCCCTCCACTTT. Its protein product is CASRGGVGSPLHF.